This is a list of T cell receptor beta chains from one sample in a study of blood T cell repertoires in COVID-19. Assay: immunoSEQ multiplex PCR; the TCRdb copy retains only in-frame clones and omits some. This sample has 250,000 to 300,000 clones, with 70% to 90% found just once. The sequenced material came from peripheral blood. Receptors were obtained from a woman in her 30s with active or convalescent COVID-19. Both conserved end residues are part of each CDR3. Each record gives: clone size, V gene, J gene, D gene, CDR3 DNA, CDR3 protein. The D gene is left open where the match is weak. A clone size is listed for some rows: how often the clone was seen (once, few, many), or a class if it is expanded.

abundance: NA
v_gene: TRBV18
j_gene: TRBJ1-4
d_gene: TRBD1
CDR3nt: TGTGCCAGCTCACCCCAAGGACAGGGAATGTCGGGAGGACGGGAAAAACTGTTTTTT
CDR3aa: CASSPQGQGMSGGREKLFF

abundance: NA
v_gene: TRBV5-6
j_gene: TRBJ2-7
d_gene: TRBD1
CDR3nt: TGTGCCAGCAGCTTGGCCAGCGACAGGGTTCAGAAGCAGTACTTC
CDR3aa: CASSLASDRVQKQYF

abundance: NA
v_gene: TRBV6-2/TRBV6-3
j_gene: TRBJ2-3
d_gene: TRBD2
CDR3nt: TGTGCCAGCAGTAGCGAGAGCGGGGGACCCAATACGCAGTATTTT
CDR3aa: CASSSESGGPNTQYF

abundance: once
v_gene: TRBV19
j_gene: TRBJ2-1
d_gene: TRBD1
CDR3nt: TGTGCCAGTAGTACCCCGGGACAGGGGACTGAGCAGTTCTTC
CDR3aa: CASSTPGQGTEQFF

abundance: NA
v_gene: TRBV7-8
j_gene: TRBJ2-3
d_gene: NA
CDR3nt: TGTGCCAGCAGCTTCAGGGGGGCAGATACGCAGTATTTT
CDR3aa: CASSFRGADTQYF

abundance: NA
v_gene: TRBV5-1
j_gene: TRBJ1-2
d_gene: TRBD1
CDR3nt: TGCGCCAGCAGCTTGGCCTCTACCGGGACAGGGGGAGTTGATGGCTACACCTTC
CDR3aa: CASSLASTGTGGVDGYTF

abundance: once
v_gene: TRBV6-5
j_gene: TRBJ2-7
d_gene: TRBD2
CDR3nt: TGTGCCAGCTCCACGAATTGGGGGGGAACCTACGAGCAGTACTTC
CDR3aa: CASSTNWGGTYEQYF

abundance: NA
v_gene: TRBV19
j_gene: TRBJ2-5
d_gene: TRBD1
CDR3nt: TGTGCCAGTAGCCTACAGGGGGCGAGGACCCAGTACTTC
CDR3aa: CASSLQGARTQYF

abundance: NA
v_gene: TRBV4-1
j_gene: TRBJ2-3
d_gene: NA
CDR3nt: TGCGCCAGCAGCCTTAATCGACTAACTAGCACAGATACGCAGTATTTT
CDR3aa: CASSLNRLTSTDTQYF

abundance: NA
v_gene: TRBV27
j_gene: TRBJ1-2
d_gene: NA
CDR3nt: TGTGCCAGCAGTGTATACAGGGTTCGGAATGGCTACACCTTC
CDR3aa: CASSVYRVRNGYTF

abundance: NA
v_gene: TRBV6-4
j_gene: TRBJ1-1
d_gene: TRBD1
CDR3nt: TGTGCCAGCAGAGCACAGGGGAGTGACACTGAAGCTTTCTTT
CDR3aa: CASRAQGSDTEAFF

abundance: few
v_gene: TRBV3-1/TRBV3-2
j_gene: TRBJ1-6
d_gene: TRBD1
CDR3nt: TGTGCCAGCAGCCGGTCACCTGACAGGGTAAAGGCTTCACCCCTCCACTTT
CDR3aa: CASSRSPDRVKASPLHF

abundance: NA
v_gene: TRBV3-1/TRBV3-2
j_gene: TRBJ2-5
d_gene: TRBD2
CDR3nt: TGTGCCAGCAGCCAAGATCGAGGGAGGGGAGAGACCCAGTACTTC
CDR3aa: CASSQDRGRGETQYF

abundance: NA
v_gene: TRBV21-1
j_gene: TRBJ2-1
d_gene: NA
CDR3nt: TGTGCCAGCGGTATAGCGGGGAAGTACAATGAGCAGTTCTTC
CDR3aa: CASGIAGKYNEQFF

abundance: NA
v_gene: TRBV5-6
j_gene: TRBJ1-1
d_gene: NA
CDR3nt: TGTGCCAGCAGCTTGGATCCCAGGGTGAACACTGAAGCTTTCTTT
CDR3aa: CASSLDPRVNTEAFF

abundance: once
v_gene: TRBV7-2
j_gene: TRBJ2-5
d_gene: TRBD2
CDR3nt: TGTGCCAGCAGCTCCTCAGCGGGGGGTAGGGAGACCCAGTACTTC
CDR3aa: CASSSSAGGRETQYF

abundance: NA
v_gene: TRBV6-4
j_gene: TRBJ1-2
d_gene: TRBD1
CDR3nt: TGTGCCAGCAGTGATGCGGCCAGGGGGCAAGGCGGCTACACCTTC
CDR3aa: CASSDAARGQGGYTF

abundance: NA
v_gene: TRBV15
j_gene: TRBJ1-1
d_gene: NA
CDR3nt: TGTGCCACCAGCCCGGGGGGGGGCGGAACTGAAGCTTTCTTT
CDR3aa: CATSPGGGGTEAFF

abundance: NA
v_gene: TRBV21-1
j_gene: TRBJ2-2
d_gene: NA
CDR3nt: TGTGCCAGCAGCCCCCCGTCGGGCAGGGGGAACACCGGGGAGCTATTTTTT
CDR3aa: CASSPPSGRGNTGELFF

abundance: once
v_gene: TRBV9
j_gene: TRBJ1-5
d_gene: TRBD1
CDR3nt: TGTGCCAGCAGCCAGACAGGGGAAGGACAGCCCCAGCATTTT
CDR3aa: CASSQTGEGQPQHF

abundance: NA
v_gene: TRBV7-2
j_gene: TRBJ2-1
d_gene: TRBD2
CDR3nt: TGTGCCAGCAGCGGTAGCGGGGGGTTTTACAATGAGCAGTTCTTC
CDR3aa: CASSGSGGFYNEQFF

abundance: once
v_gene: TRBV5-1
j_gene: TRBJ2-1
d_gene: NA
CDR3nt: TGCGCCAGCAGCTTTGGGGCTCCTAGGGATGAGCAGTTCTTC
CDR3aa: CASSFGAPRDEQFF

abundance: NA
v_gene: TRBV28
j_gene: TRBJ2-3
d_gene: TRBD2
CDR3nt: TGTGCCAGCAGTCCGGAGACTAGCCTCCAAAATCAGTATTTT
CDR3aa: CASSPETSLQNQYF

abundance: NA
v_gene: TRBV3-1/TRBV3-2
j_gene: TRBJ2-5
d_gene: NA
CDR3nt: TGTGCCAGCAGCCCATCGCGGGGGCGCCAAGAGACCCAGTACTTC
CDR3aa: CASSPSRGRQETQYF

abundance: NA
v_gene: TRBV4-1
j_gene: TRBJ2-7
d_gene: TRBD1
CDR3nt: TGCGCCAGCAGCTGGGACAGGGGCTACGAGCAGTACTTC
CDR3aa: CASSWDRGYEQYF

abundance: few
v_gene: TRBV28
j_gene: TRBJ1-3
d_gene: NA
CDR3nt: TGTGCCAGCAGTCCCGCGGGGACCGGAAACACCATATATTTT
CDR3aa: CASSPAGTGNTIYF

abundance: NA
v_gene: TRBV4-3
j_gene: TRBJ2-3
d_gene: TRBD2
CDR3nt: TGCGCCAGCAGCCAAGGAGGGGCGGGGGGGGATACGCAGTATTTT
CDR3aa: CASSQGGAGGDTQYF

abundance: NA
v_gene: TRBV7-9
j_gene: TRBJ2-7
d_gene: NA
CDR3nt: TGTGCCAGCAGCCCCGGAGCCTACGAGCAGTACTTC
CDR3aa: CASSPGAYEQYF

abundance: NA
v_gene: TRBV3-1/TRBV3-2
j_gene: TRBJ1-2
d_gene: TRBD1
CDR3nt: TGTGCCAGCAGCCATTCGGACAGGGGAGGGTTCTATGGCTACACCTTC
CDR3aa: CASSHSDRGGFYGYTF

abundance: NA
v_gene: TRBV5-1
j_gene: TRBJ1-3
d_gene: TRBD1
CDR3nt: TGCGCCAGCAGCTTAGGATCGACAGGGGCTGGAAACACCATATATTTT
CDR3aa: CASSLGSTGAGNTIYF

abundance: NA
v_gene: TRBV18
j_gene: TRBJ2-3
d_gene: NA
CDR3nt: TGTGCCAGCTCACCGGGAGGAGGCTACACAGATACGCAGTATTTT
CDR3aa: CASSPGGGYTDTQYF

abundance: NA
v_gene: TRBV5-1
j_gene: TRBJ2-1
d_gene: TRBD1
CDR3nt: TGCGCCAGCAGCCCGGAACCGGGACAGGGGGCTAGTGAGCAGTTCTTC
CDR3aa: CASSPEPGQGASEQFF

abundance: NA
v_gene: TRBV7-8
j_gene: TRBJ2-7
d_gene: NA
CDR3nt: TGTGCCAGCAGCTTAGTCAGCTCCTACGAGCAGTACTTC
CDR3aa: CASSLVSSYEQYF

abundance: NA
v_gene: TRBV3-1/TRBV3-2
j_gene: TRBJ1-2
d_gene: NA
CDR3nt: TGTGCCAGCAGCCAAGATTCCCTAGAGCAGGGCTATGGCTACACCTTC
CDR3aa: CASSQDSLEQGYGYTF

abundance: few
v_gene: TRBV10-1
j_gene: TRBJ2-5
d_gene: TRBD2
CDR3nt: TGCGCCAGCAGTGAGTCAACTAGCGGGGGCCAAGAGACCCAGTACTTC
CDR3aa: CASSESTSGGQETQYF

abundance: NA
v_gene: TRBV6-2/TRBV6-3
j_gene: TRBJ1-1
d_gene: TRBD1
CDR3nt: TGTGCCAGCAGTCCACGACAGGGGCGTGAAGCTTTCTTT
CDR3aa: CASSPRQGREAFF

abundance: NA
v_gene: TRBV2
j_gene: TRBJ2-3
d_gene: TRBD2
CDR3nt: TGTGCCAGCAGTGTTACTAGCGGGGGCACAGATACGCAGTATTTT
CDR3aa: CASSVTSGGTDTQYF

abundance: once
v_gene: TRBV13
j_gene: TRBJ1-6
d_gene: TRBD1
CDR3nt: TGTGCCAGCAGCCCCAGGGGGACTTCACCCCTCCACTTT
CDR3aa: CASSPRGTSPLHF